This T cell receptor (beta chain) was sequenced during a study of T cells after posttransplantation cyclophosphamide. Produced via immunoSEQ multiplex PCR; TCRdb's table is partial and in-frame only. Of over 20,000 clones in the sample, approximately 98% were seen once. Sequencing used naive CD8+ T cells sorted from PBMCs. The sequence was obtained from a man aged 35 to 55 in good health, CMV-negative, and a related stem cell transplant donor.

The CDR3 sequence is CASSYLGRTEETQYF. The CDR3, as DNA: TGTGCCAGCAGTTACCTGGGACGGACAGAGGAGACCCAGTACTTC. The chain employs TRBV6-5 and TRBJ2-5, with D possibly TRBD1 on 6 matching bases. The germline V gene encodes CDR1 MNHEY and CDR2 SVGAGI. There are 15 residues in the CDR3. The V gene lost 2 bases and the J gene lost 5 bases, with 15 bases spanning the gap.